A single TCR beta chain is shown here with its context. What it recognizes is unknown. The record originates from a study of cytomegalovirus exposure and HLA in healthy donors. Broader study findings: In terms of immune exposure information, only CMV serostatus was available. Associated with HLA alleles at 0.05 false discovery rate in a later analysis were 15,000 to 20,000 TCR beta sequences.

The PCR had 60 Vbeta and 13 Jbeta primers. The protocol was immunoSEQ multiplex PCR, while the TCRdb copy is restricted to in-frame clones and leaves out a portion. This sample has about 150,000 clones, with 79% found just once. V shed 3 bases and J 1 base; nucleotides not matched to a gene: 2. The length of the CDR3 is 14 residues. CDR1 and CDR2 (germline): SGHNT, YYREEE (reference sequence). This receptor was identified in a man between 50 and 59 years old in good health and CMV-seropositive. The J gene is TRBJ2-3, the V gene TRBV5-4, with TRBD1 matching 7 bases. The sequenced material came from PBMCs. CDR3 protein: CASSSGQGTDTQYF. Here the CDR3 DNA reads TGTGCCAGCAGCTCAGGACAGGGCACAGATACGCAGTATTTT. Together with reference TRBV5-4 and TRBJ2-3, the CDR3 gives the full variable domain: ETGVTQSPTHLIKTRGQQVTLRCSSQSGHNTVSWYQQALGQGPQFIFQYYREEENGRGNFPPRFSGLQFPNYSSELNVNALELDDSALYLCASSSGQGTDTQYFGPGTRLTVL.